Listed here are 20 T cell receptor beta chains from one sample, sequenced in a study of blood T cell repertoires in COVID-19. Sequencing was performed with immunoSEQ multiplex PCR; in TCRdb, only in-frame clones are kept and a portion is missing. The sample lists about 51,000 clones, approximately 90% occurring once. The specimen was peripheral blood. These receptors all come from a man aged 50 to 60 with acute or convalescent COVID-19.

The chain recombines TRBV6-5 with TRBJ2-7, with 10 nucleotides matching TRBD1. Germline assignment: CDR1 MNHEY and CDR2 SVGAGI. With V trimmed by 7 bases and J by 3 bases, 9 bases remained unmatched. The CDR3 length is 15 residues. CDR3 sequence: CASISRDRGFYEQYF. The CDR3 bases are TGTGCCAGCATTTCACGGGACAGGGGATTCTACGAGCAGTACTTC.

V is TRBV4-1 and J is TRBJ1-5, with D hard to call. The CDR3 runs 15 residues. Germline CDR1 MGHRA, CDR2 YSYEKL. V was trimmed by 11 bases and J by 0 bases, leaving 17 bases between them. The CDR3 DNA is TGCGCCGGGAGGCCTTTCCCCGATAGCAATCAGCCCCAGCATTTT. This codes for CAGRPFPDSNQPQHF.

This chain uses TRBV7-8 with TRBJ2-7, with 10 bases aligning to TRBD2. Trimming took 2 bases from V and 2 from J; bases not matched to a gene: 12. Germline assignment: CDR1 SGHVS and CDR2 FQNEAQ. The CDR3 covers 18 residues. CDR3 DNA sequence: TGTGCCAGCAGCTTATTGGTTAGTAGGACTAGCGGTACCTACGAGCAGTACTTC. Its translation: CASSLLVSRTSGTYEQYF.

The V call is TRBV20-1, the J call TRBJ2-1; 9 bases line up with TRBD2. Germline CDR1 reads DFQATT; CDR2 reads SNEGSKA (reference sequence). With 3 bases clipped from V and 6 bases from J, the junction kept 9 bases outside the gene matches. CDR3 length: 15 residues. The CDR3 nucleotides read TGCAGTGCTAGTCCGCGGGGGGGCCGGGGCAATGAGCAGTTCTTC. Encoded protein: CSASPRGGRGNEQFF.

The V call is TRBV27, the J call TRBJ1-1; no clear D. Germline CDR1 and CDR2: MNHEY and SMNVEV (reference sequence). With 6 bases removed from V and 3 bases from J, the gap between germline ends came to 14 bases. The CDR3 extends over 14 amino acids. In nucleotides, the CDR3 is TGTGCCAGCAGACGGGCCCGGGGAGACACTGAAGCTTTCTTT. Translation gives CASRRARGDTEAFF.

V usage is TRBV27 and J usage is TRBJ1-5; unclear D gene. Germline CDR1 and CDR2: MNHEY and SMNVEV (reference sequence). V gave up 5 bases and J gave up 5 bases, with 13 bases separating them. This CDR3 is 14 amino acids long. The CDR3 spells CASSPTGGHQPQHF. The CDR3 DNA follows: TGTGCCAGCAGTCCCACCGGCGGCCATCAGCCCCAGCATTTT.

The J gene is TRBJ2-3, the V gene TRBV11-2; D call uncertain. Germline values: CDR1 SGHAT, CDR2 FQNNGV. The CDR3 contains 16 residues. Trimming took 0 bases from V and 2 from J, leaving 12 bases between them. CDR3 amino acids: CASSLEPSVSTDTQYF. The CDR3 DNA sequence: TGTGCCAGCAGCTTAGAACCCAGCGTCTCCACAGATACGCAGTATTTT.

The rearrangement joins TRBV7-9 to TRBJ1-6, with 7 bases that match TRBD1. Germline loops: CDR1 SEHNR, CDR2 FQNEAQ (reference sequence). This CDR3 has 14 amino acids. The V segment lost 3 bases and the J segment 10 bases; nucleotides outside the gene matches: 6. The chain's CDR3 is CASSFYRGNSPLHF. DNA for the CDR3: TGTGCCAGCAGCTTTTACAGGGGAAACTCACCCCTCCACTTT.

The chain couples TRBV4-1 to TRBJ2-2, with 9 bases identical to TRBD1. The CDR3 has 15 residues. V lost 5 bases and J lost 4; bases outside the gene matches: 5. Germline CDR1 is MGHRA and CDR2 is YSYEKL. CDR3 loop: CASSSGTGFTGELFF. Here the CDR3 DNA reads TGCGCCAGCAGCTCCGGGACAGGGTTCACCGGGGAGCTGTTTTTT.

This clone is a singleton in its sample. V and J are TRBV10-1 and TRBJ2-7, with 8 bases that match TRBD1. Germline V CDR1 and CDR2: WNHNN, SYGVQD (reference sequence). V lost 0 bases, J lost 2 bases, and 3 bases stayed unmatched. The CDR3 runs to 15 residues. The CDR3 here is CASSESMTGAYEQYF. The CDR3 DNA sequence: TGCGCCAGCAGTGAGTCGATGACAGGGGCCTACGAGCAGTACTTC.

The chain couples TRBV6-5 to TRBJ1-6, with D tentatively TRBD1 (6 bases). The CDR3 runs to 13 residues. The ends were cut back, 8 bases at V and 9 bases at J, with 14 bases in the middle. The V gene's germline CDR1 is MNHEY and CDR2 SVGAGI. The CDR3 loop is CASARDNSSPLHF. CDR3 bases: TGTGCCAGCGCACGGGACAATAGTTCACCCCTCCACTTT.

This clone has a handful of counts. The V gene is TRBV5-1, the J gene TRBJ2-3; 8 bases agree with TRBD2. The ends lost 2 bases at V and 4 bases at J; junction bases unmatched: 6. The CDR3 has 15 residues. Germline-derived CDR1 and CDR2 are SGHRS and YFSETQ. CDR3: CASSLMTSASDTQYF. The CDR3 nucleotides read TGCGCCAGCAGCTTAATGACTAGCGCATCAGATACGCAGTATTTT.

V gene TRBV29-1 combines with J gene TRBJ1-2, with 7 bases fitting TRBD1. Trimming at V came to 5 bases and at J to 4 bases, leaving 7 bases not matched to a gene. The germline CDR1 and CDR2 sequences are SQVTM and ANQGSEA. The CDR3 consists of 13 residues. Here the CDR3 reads CSVRTGLFYGYTF. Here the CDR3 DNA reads TGCAGCGTTCGGACAGGCCTTTTCTATGGCTACACCTTC.

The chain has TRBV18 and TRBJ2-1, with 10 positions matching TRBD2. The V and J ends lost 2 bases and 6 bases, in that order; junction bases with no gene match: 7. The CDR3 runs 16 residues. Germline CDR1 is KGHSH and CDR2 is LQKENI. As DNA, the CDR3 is TGTGCCAGCTCACCAAGGCTAGCGGGAGCGAGCAATGAGCAGTTCTTC. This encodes CASSPRLAGASNEQFF. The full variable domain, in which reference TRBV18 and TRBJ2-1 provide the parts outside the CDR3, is NAGVMQNPRHLVRRRGQEARLRCSPMKGHSHVYWYRQLPEEGLKFMVYLQKENIIDESGMPKERFSAEFPKEGPSILRIQQVVRGDSAAYFCASSPRLAGASNEQFFGPGTRLTVL.

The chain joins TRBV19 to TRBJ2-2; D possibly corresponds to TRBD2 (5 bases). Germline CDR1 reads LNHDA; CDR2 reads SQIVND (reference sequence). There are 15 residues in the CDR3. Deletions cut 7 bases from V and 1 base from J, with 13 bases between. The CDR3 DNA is TGTGCCAGTACAACCTCGGGGATGAACACCGGGGAGCTGTTTTTT. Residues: CASTTSGMNTGELFF.

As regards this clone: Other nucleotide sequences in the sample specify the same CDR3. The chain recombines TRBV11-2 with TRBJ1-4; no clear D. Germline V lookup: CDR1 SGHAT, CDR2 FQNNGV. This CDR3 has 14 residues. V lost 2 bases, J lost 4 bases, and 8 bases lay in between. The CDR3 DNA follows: TGTGCCAGCAGCTTAAGTAGAAGTAATGAAAAACTGTTTTTT. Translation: CASSLSRSNEKLFF.

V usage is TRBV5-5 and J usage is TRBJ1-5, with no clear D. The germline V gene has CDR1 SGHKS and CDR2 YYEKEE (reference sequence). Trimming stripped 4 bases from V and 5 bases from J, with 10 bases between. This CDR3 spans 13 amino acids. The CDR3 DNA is TGTGCCAGCAGCGACTATCCCCATCAGCCCCAGCATTTT. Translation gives CASSDYPHQPQHF. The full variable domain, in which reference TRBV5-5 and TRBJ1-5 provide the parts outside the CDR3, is DAGVTQSPTHLIKTRGQQVTLRCSPISGHKSVSWYQQVLGQGPQFIFQYYEKEERGRGNFPDRFSARQFPNYSSELNVNALLLGDSALYLCASSDYPHQPQHFGDGTRLSIL.

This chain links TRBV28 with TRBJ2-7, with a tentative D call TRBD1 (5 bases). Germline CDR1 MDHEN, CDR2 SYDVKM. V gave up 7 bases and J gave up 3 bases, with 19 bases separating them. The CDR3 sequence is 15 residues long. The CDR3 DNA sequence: TGTGCCAGCACCCCATCTGGCAGGGTCAACTACGAGCAGTACTTC. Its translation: CASTPSGRVNYEQYF. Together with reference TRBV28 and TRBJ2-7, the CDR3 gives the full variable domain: DVKVTQSSRYLVKRTGEKVFLECVQDMDHENMFWYRQDPGLGLRLIYFSYDVKMKEKGDIPEGYSVSREKKERFSLILESASTNQTSMYLCASTPSGRVNYEQYFGPGTRLTVT.

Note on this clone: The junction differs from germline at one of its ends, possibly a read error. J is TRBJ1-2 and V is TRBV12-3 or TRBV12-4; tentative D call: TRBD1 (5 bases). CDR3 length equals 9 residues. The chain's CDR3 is CASGPRVSF. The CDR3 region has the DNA TGTGCCAGCGGACCCAGGGTTTCCTTC.

The CDR3 nucleotides read TGTGCCAGCAGGACACTGAACACTGAAGCTTTCTTT. Protein sequence: CASRTLNTEAFF. The rearrangement links TRBV6-5 to TRBJ1-1; D gene ambiguous. This CDR3 comprises 12 residues. CDR1 is MNHEY, CDR2 SVGAGI, per germline. The germline V and J ends were trimmed by 6 bases and 0 bases, with 5 bases remaining between them.